Below, 24 T cell receptor beta chains from the same sample are listed, as sequenced in a study of T cell responses to AZD1222 COVID-19 vaccine. Clones were read by immunoSEQ multiplex PCR, and TCRdb kept only the in-frame ones, dropping some. The sample records 95,000 to 150,000 clones, around 92% being singletons. The sequencing used peripheral blood, collected on day 0 of AZD1222 vaccination. These receptors all stem from an adult in good health.

In DNA, the CDR3 is TGTGCCATCAGTGAAATCCTTAGCGGAAGCACAGATACGCAGTATTTT. This translates into CAISEILSGSTDTQYF. The chain carries TRBV10-3 and TRBJ2-3; D possibly corresponds to TRBD2 (6 bases). Trimming shortened V by 3 bases and J by 0 bases, and 13 bases separated the two germline ends. The CDR3 is made up of 16 amino acids. In germline, CDR1 is ENHRY, CDR2 SYGVKD.

This rearrangement joins TRBV27 to TRBJ2-7, with D unclear. The CDR3 is made up of 14 amino acids. Germline-derived CDR1 and CDR2 are MNHEY and SMNVEV (reference sequence). V was trimmed by 4 bases and J by 2 bases, leaving 12 bases between them. The CDR3 sequence is CASSWVANPYEQYF. In DNA, the CDR3 is TGTGCCAGCAGTTGGGTTGCGAACCCCTACGAGCAGTACTTC.

This clone was counted a single time. V and J are TRBV6-5 and TRBJ1-2, with TRBD1 identical over 9 bases. Germline CDR1 and CDR2: MNHEY and SVGAGI. The junction had 8 bases not matched to a gene; V was cut back by 10 bases and J by 5 bases. CDR3 length equals 13 residues. CDR3 loop: CATDRGAGYGYTF. In DNA, the CDR3 is TGTGCCACCGACAGGGGGGCTGGATATGGCTACACCTTC.

This clone was seen a handful of times. V and J are TRBV28 and TRBJ1-5, with D possibly being TRBD1 (5 bases). V was pared by 2 bases and J by 0 bases, with 8 bases between. The CDR3 has 15 amino acids. Germline V CDR1 and CDR2: MDHEN, SYDVKM. The CDR3 sequence: CASSLQGDSNQPQHF. The CDR3 region has the DNA TGTGCCAGCAGTTTACAAGGGGATAGCAATCAGCCCCAGCATTTT. The whole variable domain, filled in from reference TRBV28 and TRBJ1-5, reads DVKVTQSSRYLVKRTGEKVFLECVQDMDHENMFWYRQDPGLGLRLIYFSYDVKMKEKGDIPEGYSVSREKKERFSLILESASTNQTSMYLCASSLQGDSNQPQHFGDGTRLSIL.

The chain joins TRBV4-1 to TRBJ1-2; D unresolved. With 0 bases removed from V and 3 bases from J, the gap between germline ends came to 8 bases. This CDR3 is built from 14 residues. CDR1 is MGHRA, CDR2 YSYEKL, per germline. This chain's CDR3 is CASSQEGDYYGYTF. The CDR3 region has the DNA TGCGCCAGCAGCCAAGAGGGAGATTACTATGGCTACACCTTC.

The chain employs TRBV6-5 and TRBJ1-1, with D possibly being TRBD1 (5 bases). This CDR3 region has 14 residues. Trimming took off 5 bases at V and 5 bases at J, with 15 bases between the two ends. The V gene's germline CDR1 is MNHEY and CDR2 SVGAGI. In DNA form, the CDR3 reads TGTGCCAGCAGTAGGGACCCGGGTGGGACTGAAGCTTTCTTT. Translation: CASSRDPGGTEAFF.

The chain uses TRBV19 and TRBJ1-4; maybe TRBD1 (5 bases). The CDR3 runs to 13 residues. The germline V gene has CDR1 LNHDA and CDR2 SQIVND (reference sequence). Trimming cost V 11 bases and J 7 bases, with 17 bases left between them. This CDR3 reads CAGRPGPGEKLFF. CDR3 bases: TGTGCCGGCAGACCGGGGCCCGGTGAAAAACTGTTTTTT.

J is TRBJ2-3 and V is TRBV28, with a possible D match to TRBD2 (6 bases). V was clipped by 5 bases and J by 0 bases, with 12 bases between them. There are 15 residues in the CDR3. CDR1 is MDHEN, CDR2 SYDVKM, per germline. CDR3 bases: TGTGCCAGCAGTCCTCGGGGAGGTAGCACAGATACGCAGTATTTT. It encodes CASSPRGGSTDTQYF.

The rearrangement uses TRBV10-3 and TRBJ1-1; a possible D gene is TRBD1 (5 bases). V shed 1 base and J shed 2 bases, with 5 bases lying between them. The CDR3 is made up of 13 amino acids. Looked up from germline, CDR1 is ENHRY and CDR2 is SYGVKD. As DNA, the CDR3 is TGTGCCATCAGTGAGTGGGGCAACACTGAAGCTTTCTTT. It yields the protein CAISEWGNTEAFF.

This clone is a singleton in its sample. The rearrangement uses TRBV6-6 and TRBJ2-1; D is uncertain. The CDR3 is made up of 12 amino acids. Germline loops: CDR1 MNHNY, CDR2 SVGAGI (reference sequence). Trimming stripped 7 bases from V and 7 bases from J, with 11 bases between. CDR3 amino acids: CASNTLFNEQFF. In nucleotides, the CDR3 is TGTGCCAGCAATACCCTTTTTAATGAGCAGTTCTTC.

This clone has just a few counts. The chain links TRBV20-1 to TRBJ1-5, with 7 bases lining up with TRBD1. This CDR3 spans 16 amino acids. Germline-derived CDR1 and CDR2 are DFQATT and SNEGSKA (reference sequence). With 3 bases clipped from V and 5 bases from J, the junction kept 13 bases outside the gene matches. Here the CDR3 reads CSASYGPNRGYQPQHF. CDR3 DNA: TGCAGTGCTAGTTATGGTCCTAACAGGGGTTATCAGCCCCAGCATTTT.

The chain uses TRBV18 and TRBJ2-1, with 9 bases lining up with TRBD2. Trimming cost V 5 bases and J 5 bases; bases outside gene matches: 4. Germline CDR1 and CDR2: KGHSH and LQKENI. The CDR3 has 14 residues. The CDR3 region is CASSGSGGNNEQFF. The CDR3 DNA reads TGTGCCAGCTCAGGGAGCGGGGGGAACAATGAGCAGTTCTTC.

The genes are TRBV28 and TRBJ1-2, with a weak D call TRBD1 (5 bases). The germline V gene encodes CDR1 MDHEN and CDR2 SYDVKM. Trimming took off 8 bases at V and 8 bases at J, with 12 bases between the two ends. This CDR3 comprises 11 residues. CDR3 amino acids: CASGGVGGYTF. In nucleotides, the CDR3 is TGTGCCAGCGGGGGAGTCGGAGGCTACACCTTC.

The rearrangement joins TRBV28 to TRBJ1-2; D gene uncertain. This CDR3 has 12 residues. Germline V lookup: CDR1 MDHEN, CDR2 SYDVKM. Trimming shortened V by 4 bases and J by 3 bases, and 6 bases separated the two germline ends. CDR3 sequence: CASSSTYYGYTF. The CDR3 DNA reads TGTGCCAGCAGTTCCACCTACTATGGCTACACCTTC.

V is TRBV5-1 and J is TRBJ2-1; no clear D gene. The V gene lost 5 bases and the J gene lost 6 bases, with 18 bases spanning the gap. Germline V gene data show CDR1 as SGHRS and CDR2 as YFSETQ. The CDR3 is 15 residues long. This chain's CDR3 is CASRSAYPPGNEQFF. The CDR3 nucleotides read TGCGCCAGCAGGTCCGCGTACCCTCCGGGCAATGAGCAGTTCTTC.

The chain couples TRBV6-5 to TRBJ1-1; no clear D gene. The germline V and J ends were trimmed by 6 bases and 2 bases, with 10 bases remaining between them. Germline V gives CDR1 MNHEY, CDR2 SVGAGI. This CDR3 region has 13 residues. The CDR3: CASSRRDNTEAFF. CDR3 DNA sequence: TGTGCCAGCAGCCGTAGGGATAACACTGAAGCTTTCTTT.

In DNA, the CDR3 is TGTGCCAGCTCCTCTCACCAGGACACTGAAGCTTTCTTT. It encodes CASSSHQDTEAFF. V is TRBV18 and J is TRBJ1-1; D remains ambiguous. Per the germline V gene, CDR1 is KGHSH and CDR2 is LQKENI. The length of the CDR3 is 13 residues. The V and J ends lost 6 bases and 3 bases respectively, with 11 bases between them.

V usage is TRBV20-1 and J usage is TRBJ1-1, with a tentative D call TRBD1 (6 bases). This CDR3 spans 11 amino acids. Germline CDR1 is DFQATT and CDR2 is SNEGSKA (reference sequence). CDR3 DNA sequence: TGCAGCGTGGACAGGAACACTGAAGCTTTCTTT. It encodes CSVDRNTEAFF.

This clone was observed a handful of times. This chain joins TRBV6-2 or TRBV6-3 and TRBJ2-1; 14 nucleotides align to TRBD2. Per germline, CDR1 MNHEY and CDR2 SVGEGT. The trim removed 2 bases at V and 8 bases at J, leaving 14 bases unmatched. The CDR3 spans 19 residues. The CDR3 DNA sequence: TGTGCCAGCAGTTACGAACTACAGGGACTAGCGGGAGATAGAGATGAGCAGTTCTTC. Amino acids: CASSYELQGLAGDRDEQFF.

The V and J genes are TRBV7-2 and TRBJ1-5, with D possibly matching TRBD1 (5 bases). Trimming left V 5 bases short and J 1 base short, with 12 bases between. The length of the CDR3 is 15 residues. The germline V gene has CDR1 SGHTA and CDR2 FQGNSA. CDR3 bases: TGTGCCAGCAGCCCGGGACGGTCGAGCAATCAGCCCCAGCATTTT. It yields the protein CASSPGRSSNQPQHF.

This rearrangement joins TRBV5-1 to TRBJ2-2; tentative D call: TRBD2 (6 bases). Per the germline V gene, CDR1 is SGHRS and CDR2 is YFSETQ. This CDR3 is built from 17 residues. Trimming cost V 0 bases and J 3 bases, with 15 bases left between them. CDR3 protein: CASSLALTSLDTGELFF. The CDR3 coding sequence is TGCGCCAGCAGCTTGGCCTTAACTAGCCTGGACACCGGGGAGCTGTTTTTT.

The rearrangement uses TRBV5-1 and TRBJ1-6, with no clear D. Germline CDR1 reads SGHRS; CDR2 reads YFSETQ. V dropped 8 bases and J dropped 0 bases, with 6 bases sitting between them. The CDR3 sequence is 13 residues long. The CDR3 sequence: CASSSSYNSPLHF. In nucleotides, the CDR3 is TGCGCCAGTTCGAGCTCCTATAATTCACCCCTCCACTTT.

The rearrangement joins TRBV29-1 to TRBJ1-5; 10 bases map to TRBD1. CDR1 and CDR2 (germline): SQVTM, ANQGSEA. This CDR3 comprises 13 residues. The J segment lost 9 bases and the V segment lost 3 bases, leaving 5 bases of the junction unmatched. The CDR3 DNA reads as TGCAGCGTTGAGAATGGACAGGGGGGGCCCCAGCATTTT. Its protein product is CSVENGQGGPQHF.

CDR3 DNA: TGTGCCAGCAGTATAGGGGGTTCTATGAACACTGAAGCTTTCTTT. This sequence encodes CASSIGGSMNTEAFF. The V call is TRBV28, the J call TRBJ1-1; TRBD1 is a possible D gene (6 bases). This CDR3 comprises 15 residues. V was pared by 5 bases and J by 0 bases, with 13 bases between. Germline V CDR1 and CDR2: MDHEN, SYDVKM.